Listed below are T cell receptor beta chains from one sample, sequenced in a study of shared clonotypes between healthy human individuals. Clones were sequenced by immunoSEQ multiplex PCR, and TCRdb holds only the in-frame ones, with some missing. The sample includes some 2,000,000 clones, approximately 94% seen only once; the top ten take roughly 1%. The sequenced sample was naive CD8+ T cells sorted from blood. The receptor source for this set is a man between 18 and 29 years old in good health. Both conserved end residues are part of each CDR3. A D gene is named only where the DNA matches it firmly. The size entry is marked missing in some rows and otherwise reads once, few, many or a size class.

j_gene: TRBJ2-1; abundance: .; v_gene: TRBV5-1; d_gene: .; CDR3aa: CASSPQESSYNEQFF; CDR3nt: TGCGCCAGCAGCCCCCAGGAAAGCTCCTACAATGAGCAGTTCTTC
j_gene: TRBJ1-1; abundance: .; v_gene: TRBV6-5; d_gene: TRBD1; CDR3aa: CASSSNRGTEAFF; CDR3nt: TGTGCCAGCAGTTCCAACAGGGGCACTGAAGCTTTCTTT
j_gene: TRBJ1-6; abundance: .; v_gene: TRBV7-2; d_gene: TRBD1; CDR3aa: CASSLAGQSNSPLHF; CDR3nt: TGTGCCAGCAGCTTAGCGGGACAGAGTAATTCACCCCTCCACTTT
j_gene: TRBJ2-4; abundance: .; v_gene: TRBV27; d_gene: .; CDR3aa: CASSHPGQGNIQYF; CDR3nt: TGTGCCAGCAGTCATCCGGGACAAGGAAACATTCAGTACTTC
j_gene: TRBJ1-6; abundance: .; v_gene: TRBV27; d_gene: .; CDR3aa: CASREGASPLHF; CDR3nt: TGTGCCAGCAGGGAGGGAGCCTCACCCCTCCACTTT
j_gene: TRBJ2-3; abundance: .; v_gene: TRBV11-2; d_gene: TRBD1; CDR3aa: CASSSPGQGTDTQYF; CDR3nt: TGTGCCAGCAGCTCACCGGGACAGGGGACAGATACGCAGTATTTT
j_gene: TRBJ2-2; abundance: .; v_gene: TRBV2; d_gene: .; CDR3aa: CASSDPRLASFPGELFF; CDR3nt: TGTGCCAGCAGTGACCCGCGGCTAGCGAGTTTCCCCGGGGAGCTGTTTTTT
j_gene: TRBJ1-1; abundance: .; v_gene: TRBV30; d_gene: TRBD1; CDR3aa: CAWSGPGQGFTEAFF; CDR3nt: TGTGCCTGGAGTGGACCGGGACAGGGATTCACTGAAGCTTTCTTT
j_gene: TRBJ2-7; abundance: .; v_gene: TRBV28; d_gene: .; CDR3aa: CASSLSGGEYEQYF; CDR3nt: TGTGCCAGCAGTTTATCAGGGGGGGAGTACGAGCAGTACTTC
j_gene: TRBJ1-3; abundance: once; v_gene: TRBV2; d_gene: .; CDR3aa: CASNEDILSGNTIYF; CDR3nt: TGTGCCAGCAACGAGGACATCCTCTCTGGAAACACCATATATTTT
j_gene: TRBJ2-7; abundance: .; v_gene: TRBV5-6; d_gene: .; CDR3aa: CASSLGDASSYEQYF; CDR3nt: TGTGCCAGCAGCTTGGGTGACGCGAGCTCCTACGAGCAGTACTTC
j_gene: TRBJ2-5; abundance: once; v_gene: TRBV5-4; d_gene: TRBD2; CDR3aa: CASSLVGLAGVETQYF; CDR3nt: TGTGCCAGCAGCTTAGTAGGACTAGCGGGAGTAGAGACCCAGTACTTC
j_gene: TRBJ1-1; abundance: .; v_gene: TRBV5-1; d_gene: .; CDR3aa: CASSSGSGTEAFF; CDR3nt: TGCGCCAGCAGCTCGGGGTCTGGCACTGAAGCTTTCTTT
j_gene: TRBJ2-3; abundance: .; v_gene: TRBV13; d_gene: TRBD2; CDR3aa: CASSWREERGGGTQYF; CDR3nt: TGTGCCAGCAGCTGGAGAGAGGAGCGGGGGGGTGGTACGCAGTATTTT
j_gene: TRBJ2-7; abundance: .; v_gene: TRBV7-6; d_gene: TRBD1; CDR3aa: CASSLGDSSYEQYF; CDR3nt: TGTGCCAGCAGCTTGGGGGACAGCTCCTACGAGCAGTACTTC
j_gene: TRBJ2-1; abundance: .; v_gene: TRBV14; d_gene: TRBD2; CDR3aa: CASSRNTGLLLYNEQFF; CDR3nt: TGTGCCAGCAGCCGCAATACGGGACTACTTTTATACAATGAGCAGTTCTTC
j_gene: TRBJ1-5; abundance: .; v_gene: TRBV6-1; d_gene: .; CDR3aa: CASTGRVQGNQPQHF; CDR3nt: TGTGCCAGCACAGGGAGAGTTCAGGGAAATCAGCCCCAGCATTTT
j_gene: TRBJ2-5; abundance: .; v_gene: TRBV28; d_gene: .; CDR3aa: CASSLGVIVETQYF; CDR3nt: TGTGCCAGCAGTTTGGGGGTAATAGTAGAGACCCAGTACTTC
j_gene: TRBJ1-4; abundance: .; v_gene: TRBV29-1; d_gene: .; CDR3aa: CSVGGVVGEKLFF; CDR3nt: TGCAGCGTTGGCGGGGTGGTAGGTGAAAAACTGTTTTTT
j_gene: TRBJ2-2; abundance: .; v_gene: TRBV13; d_gene: TRBD1; CDR3aa: CASSLAQGATGELFF; CDR3nt: TGTGCCAGCAGCTTAGCCCAGGGGGCGACCGGGGAGCTGTTTTTT
j_gene: TRBJ1-5; abundance: few; v_gene: TRBV27; d_gene: .; CDR3aa: CASSVQGPNQPQHF; CDR3nt: TGTGCCAGCAGCGTACAGGGTCCTAATCAGCCCCAGCATTTT
j_gene: TRBJ2-7; abundance: .; v_gene: TRBV27; d_gene: .; CDR3aa: CGVGLRDYEQYF; CDR3nt: TGTGGAGTCGGCCTGAGGGACTACGAGCAGTACTTC
j_gene: TRBJ1-5; abundance: .; v_gene: TRBV7-6; d_gene: .; CDR3aa: CASSLGYNQPQHF; CDR3nt: TGTGCCAGCAGCTTGGGTTACAATCAGCCCCAGCATTTT
j_gene: TRBJ2-7; abundance: .; v_gene: TRBV7-9; d_gene: .; CDR3aa: CASSLTAGAYEQYF; CDR3nt: TGTGCCAGCAGCTTAACCGCAGGGGCCTACGAGCAGTACTTC
j_gene: TRBJ1-2; abundance: .; v_gene: TRBV9; d_gene: TRBD1; CDR3aa: CASSVGQGVSKGYTF; CDR3nt: TGTGCCAGCAGCGTAGGACAGGGGGTTTCGAAAGGCTACACCTTC
j_gene: TRBJ2-5; abundance: .; v_gene: TRBV28; d_gene: TRBD2; CDR3aa: CASRERGSGQETQYF; CDR3nt: TGTGCCAGCAGGGAGCGGGGTAGCGGCCAAGAGACCCAGTACTTC
j_gene: TRBJ2-7; abundance: .; v_gene: TRBV5-1; d_gene: .; CDR3aa: CASSYGSSYEQYF; CDR3nt: TGCGCCAGCAGCTACGGGAGCTCCTACGAGCAGTACTTC
j_gene: TRBJ2-1; abundance: .; v_gene: TRBV13; d_gene: .; CDR3aa: CASSLASNNEQFF; CDR3nt: TGTGCCAGCAGCTTAGCGAGTAACAATGAGCAGTTCTTC
j_gene: TRBJ1-6; abundance: .; v_gene: TRBV6-6; d_gene: TRBD1; CDR3aa: CASGQGLDSPLHF; CDR3nt: TGTGCCTCGGGACAGGGGTTAGATTCACCCCTCCACTTT
j_gene: TRBJ2-7; abundance: .; v_gene: TRBV6-1; d_gene: TRBD1; CDR3aa: CASSEANRGSPLGLF; CDR3nt: TGTGCCAGCAGTGAAGCGAACAGGGGCTCACCCCTGGGCCTATTC
j_gene: TRBJ2-3; abundance: once; v_gene: TRBV5-6; d_gene: TRBD2; CDR3aa: CASSLALAGYTDTQYF; CDR3nt: TGTGCCAGCAGCTTGGCACTAGCGGGGTACACAGATACGCAGTATTTT
j_gene: TRBJ1-2; abundance: .; v_gene: TRBV30; d_gene: .; CDR3aa: CAYPQGGTNYGYTF; CDR3nt: TGTGCCTACCCACAGGGAGGTACTAACTATGGCTACACCTTC
j_gene: TRBJ2-5; abundance: once; v_gene: TRBV9; d_gene: .; CDR3aa: CASSAEETQYF; CDR3nt: TGTGCCAGCAGCGCGGAAGAGACCCAGTACTTC
j_gene: TRBJ2-7; abundance: .; v_gene: TRBV9; d_gene: .; CDR3aa: CASTPGTPSYEQYF; CDR3nt: TGTGCCAGTACCCCGGGAACCCCATCCTACGAGCAGTACTTC
j_gene: TRBJ2-7; abundance: .; v_gene: TRBV6-1; d_gene: .; CDR3aa: CASSEALRREDWAYEQYF; CDR3nt: TGTGCCAGCAGTGAAGCGCTTCGAAGGGAAGATTGGGCCTACGAGCAGTACTTC
j_gene: TRBJ2-7; abundance: .; v_gene: TRBV5-6; d_gene: .; CDR3aa: CASSHRTGYLSYYEQYF; CDR3nt: TGTGCCAGCAGCCACCGGACGGGTTACCTATCTTACTACGAGCAGTACTTC
j_gene: TRBJ1-6; abundance: .; v_gene: TRBV11-2; d_gene: .; CDR3aa: CASSLYYELNSPLHF; CDR3nt: TGTGCCAGCAGCTTATATTATGAGCTTAATTCACCCCTCCACTTT
j_gene: TRBJ1-1; abundance: .; v_gene: TRBV6-5; d_gene: .; CDR3aa: CASSAGTEAFF; CDR3nt: TGTGCCAGCAGTGCAGGTACTGAAGCTTTCTTT
j_gene: TRBJ2-7; abundance: .; v_gene: TRBV27; d_gene: .; CDR3aa: CASTLRSSERHEQYF; CDR3nt: TGTGCCAGCACCTTACGGTCTAGCGAAAGGCACGAGCAGTACTTC
j_gene: TRBJ1-1; abundance: .; v_gene: TRBV29-1; d_gene: TRBD1; CDR3aa: CSVEMQGGDTEAFF; CDR3nt: TGCAGCGTTGAAATGCAGGGGGGGGACACTGAAGCTTTCTTT
j_gene: TRBJ2-3; abundance: .; v_gene: TRBV7-9; d_gene: TRBD2; CDR3aa: CASSLAGGQQPDTQYF; CDR3nt: TGTGCCAGCTCACTAGCGGGAGGGCAACAACCAGATACGCAGTATTTT
j_gene: TRBJ2-2; abundance: .; v_gene: TRBV6-6; d_gene: TRBD2; CDR3aa: CASSYPSGSNTGELFF; CDR3nt: TGTGCCAGCAGTTACCCTAGCGGTTCGAACACCGGGGAGCTGTTTTTT
j_gene: TRBJ2-2; abundance: .; v_gene: TRBV29-1; d_gene: .; CDR3aa: CSVPTPYTGELFF; CDR3nt: TGCAGCGTTCCGACGCCTTACACCGGGGAGCTGTTTTTT
j_gene: TRBJ1-2; abundance: .; v_gene: TRBV9; d_gene: .; CDR3aa: CASSVVDNPYGYTF; CDR3nt: TGTGCCAGCAGCGTAGTGGACAACCCCTATGGCTACACCTTC
j_gene: TRBJ2-7; abundance: .; v_gene: TRBV6-1; d_gene: .; CDR3aa: CASTPGHHAPYEQYF; CDR3nt: TGTGCCAGTACTCCGGGACATCACGCCCCCTACGAGCAGTACTTC
j_gene: TRBJ1-2; abundance: .; v_gene: TRBV15; d_gene: .; CDR3aa: CATLKVLGGVQANYGYTF; CDR3nt: TGTGCCACCCTGAAGGTTCTCGGCGGCGTTCAAGCTAACTATGGCTACACCTTC
j_gene: TRBJ2-7; abundance: .; v_gene: TRBV14; d_gene: TRBD2; CDR3aa: CASSQGLAGSYEQYF; CDR3nt: TGTGCCAGCAGCCAAGGACTAGCGGGAAGCTACGAGCAGTACTTC
j_gene: TRBJ1-5; abundance: few; v_gene: TRBV28; d_gene: TRBD1; CDR3aa: CASRPITGENPQPQHF; CDR3nt: TGTGCCAGCCGACCTATTACAGGGGAGAACCCTCAGCCCCAGCATTTT
j_gene: TRBJ2-1; abundance: .; v_gene: TRBV27; d_gene: .; CDR3aa: CADPLGGQDYNEQFF; CDR3nt: TGTGCCGACCCCTTAGGGGGGCAGGACTACAATGAGCAGTTCTTC
j_gene: TRBJ1-5; abundance: .; v_gene: TRBV4-1; d_gene: .; CDR3aa: CASSQEGWGGQPQHF; CDR3nt: TGCGCCAGCAGCCAAGAAGGTTGGGGGGGGCAGCCCCAGCATTTT
j_gene: TRBJ2-2; abundance: .; v_gene: TRBV6-5; d_gene: .; CDR3aa: CASSYSDYLAGELFF; CDR3nt: TGTGCCAGCAGTTACTCGGACTACCTTGCCGGGGAGCTGTTTTTT
j_gene: TRBJ1-3; abundance: few; v_gene: TRBV15; d_gene: TRBD1; CDR3aa: CATSLDRSSGNTIYF; CDR3nt: TGTGCCACCAGCTTGGACAGGAGCTCTGGAAACACCATATATTTT
j_gene: TRBJ2-4; abundance: .; v_gene: TRBV10-2; d_gene: .; CDR3aa: CASSESEGNIQYF; CDR3nt: TGCGCCAGCAGTGAGTCGGAGGGGAACATTCAGTACTTC